Listed below are T cell receptor beta chains from one sample, sequenced in a study of blood T cell repertoires in COVID-19. Some clones are missing from TCRdb's copy, which holds only in-frame ones; the method was immunoSEQ multiplex PCR. The table lists some 61,000 clones, more than 80% of them singletons. Specimen: peripheral blood. All receptors come from a man in his thirties or forties with acute or convalescent COVID-19. Each CDR3 is given with its conserved first and last residue. A D gene is named only where the DNA matches it firmly. Some rows mark clone size as missing; the rest say once, few, many or name a class of expanded clone.

d_call	clone_size	v_call	j_call	cdr3_aa	cdr3_nt
NA	NA	TRBV7-2	TRBJ2-5	CASSPWPETQYF	TGTGCCAGCAGCCCCTGGCCAGAGACCCAGTACTTC
NA	many	TRBV24-1	TRBJ2-1	CATSDLASSYNEQFF	TGTGCCACCAGTGATTTAGCGAGCTCCTACAATGAGCAGTTCTTC
TRBD2	NA	TRBV28	TRBJ2-7	CASSPRLLAGASYEQYF	TGTGCCAGCAGTCCCCGATTGTTAGCGGGAGCCTCCTACGAGCAGTACTTC
NA	NA	TRBV19	TRBJ2-4	CALGVPKNIQYF	TGTGCCCTGGGAGTACCAAAAAACATTCAGTACTTC
NA	NA	TRBV5-4	TRBJ2-6	CASSRRVITGANVLTF	TGTGCCAGCAGCCGCAGGGTTATTACTGGGGCCAACGTCCTGACTTTC
NA	NA	TRBV5-6	TRBJ2-2	CASSALGRSTGELFF	TGTGCCAGCAGCGCGCTAGGAAGGTCCACCGGGGAGCTGTTTTTT
TRBD2	NA	TRBV13	TRBJ2-2	CASSIGLAGAHTGELFF	TGTGCCAGCAGCATCGGACTAGCGGGAGCCCACACCGGGGAGCTGTTTTTT